What follows describes a single T cell receptor (beta chain). The antigen remains undetermined. It was with unique molecular identifiers that the TCRbeta library was prepared. TCRdb passed the PCR reads through MiXCR, listing each CDR3 protein once. This sample has a few hundred thousand distinct CDR3 sequences, with 27% found just once. The CDR3 consists of 14 residues. CDR1 is KGHSH, CDR2 LQKENI, per germline. With 3 bases removed from V and 1 base from J, the gap between germline ends came to 9 bases. The data belong to a study of T-cell reconstitution after alpha-beta-depleted transplantation in children. Regarding the study as a whole: Expanded graft clones, several hundred of them, were reportedly the source of alpha-beta T cells about two months after transplant. Newly made T cells mostly supplied T-cell counts and diversity one year after transplant. Day-60 TCRbeta diversity that was high in some patients was derived from surviving recipient T cells and thymic progenitors.

This sequence originates from a boy under two years old with Wiskott-Aldrich syndrome, due to receive a stem cell transplant. The source material was PBMCs, sampled before TCRalphabeta/CD19-depleted stem cell transplant. V and J are TRBV18 and TRBJ2-5, with D possibly being TRBD1 (5 bases). The chain's CDR3 is CASSPVDTQETQYF. The DNA of the CDR3 is TGTGCCAGCTCACCCGTGGACACCCAAGAGACCCAGTACTTC.